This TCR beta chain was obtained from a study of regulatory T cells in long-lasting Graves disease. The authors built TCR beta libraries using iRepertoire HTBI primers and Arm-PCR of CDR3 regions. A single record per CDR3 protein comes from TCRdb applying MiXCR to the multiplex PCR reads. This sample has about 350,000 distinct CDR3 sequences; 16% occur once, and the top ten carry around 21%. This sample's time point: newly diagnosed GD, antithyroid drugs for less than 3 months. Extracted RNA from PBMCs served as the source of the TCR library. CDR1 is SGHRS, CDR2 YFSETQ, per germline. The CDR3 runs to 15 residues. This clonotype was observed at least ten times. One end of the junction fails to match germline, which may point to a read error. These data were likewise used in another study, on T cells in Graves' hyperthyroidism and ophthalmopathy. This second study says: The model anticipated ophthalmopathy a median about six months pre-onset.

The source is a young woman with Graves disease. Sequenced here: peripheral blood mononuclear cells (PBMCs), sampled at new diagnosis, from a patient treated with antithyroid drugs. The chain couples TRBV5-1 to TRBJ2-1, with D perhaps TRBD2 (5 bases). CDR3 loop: CASSQRTAQNNEQFF. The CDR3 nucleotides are TGTGCCAGCAGCCAGCGGACTGCGCAAAACAATGAGCAGTTCTTC.